The 26 T cell receptor beta chains given below trace back to one sample, sequenced in a study of regulatory T cells in long-lasting Graves disease. Researchers made TCR beta libraries by using iRepertoire HTBI primers and running Arm-PCR on CDR3 regions. TCRdb re-called the multiplex PCR reads with MiXCR, one entry per CDR3 protein. The table has approximately 500,000 distinct CDR3 sequences, 20% to 25% seen once. This sample's time point: persistent/refractory GD, antithyroid drugs over 5 years with positive TRAb. Following extraction of RNA from PBMCs, that RNA was used to make the TCR library. This specimen was peripheral blood mononuclear cells (PBMCs), taken when the disease was refractory, from a patient treated with antithyroid drugs. The origin of the receptors is a female donor with Graves disease.

This clonotype was detected a few times. The rearrangement uses TRBV6-1 and TRBJ2-1; the match to TRBD2 covers 8 bases. This CDR3 region has 13 residues. CDR1 is MNHNS and CDR2 is SASEGT in the germline V gene. Germline trimming cut 3 bases from V and 11 bases from J; bases unmatched to any gene: 6. The CDR3 DNA is TGTGCCAGCAGTGACGGACTAGCCGAAAAGCAGTTCTTC. It is translated as CASSDGLAEKQFF.

Only a few counts were recorded for this clonotype. The chain recombines TRBV6-2 or TRBV6-3 with TRBJ1-1; 10 nucleotides match TRBD1. CDR3 length: 14 residues. The trim removed 4 bases at V and 7 bases at J, leaving 6 bases unmatched. CDR1 and CDR2 (germline): MNHEY, SVGEGT. The DNA of the CDR3 is TGTGCCAGCAGTTGGGGGACAGGGGTGAGTGAAGCTTTCTTT. This gives the protein CASSWGTGVSEAFF.

This clonotype was observed a handful of times. The V call is TRBV6-2 or TRBV6-3, the J call TRBJ1-3; tentative D call: TRBD1 (5 bases). There are 17 residues in the CDR3. The germline V gene encodes CDR1 MNHEY and CDR2 SVGEGT. V lost 2 bases to trimming and J lost 0 bases, with 14 bases between them. The CDR3 coding sequence is TGTGCCAGCAGTTACGACGGCAGGGCCTACTCTGGAAACACCATATATTTT. This encodes CASSYDGRAYSGNTIYF.

The chain links TRBV24-1 to TRBJ2-1; 7 nucleotides align to TRBD1. The CDR3 sequence is 15 residues long. Germline V gene data show CDR1 as KGHDR and CDR2 as SFDVKD. V lost 4 bases to trimming and J lost 1 base; unmatched junction nucleotides: 3. DNA for the CDR3: TGTGCCACCAGTGACCTGGACAGGTCCTACAATGAGCAGTTCTTC. It translates to CATSDLDRSYNEQFF.

The chain employs TRBV20-1 and TRBJ2-3; D remains ambiguous. Trimming cost V 1 base and J 6 bases, with 14 bases left between them. The CDR3 spans 14 residues. Germline loops: CDR1 DFQATT, CDR2 SNEGSKA (reference sequence). The CDR3 protein is CSARAGLGWDTQYF. In DNA form, the CDR3 reads TGCAGTGCTAGAGCTGGGCTTGGTTGGGATACGCAGTATTTT.

The sample holds many counts of this clonotype. The V and J genes are TRBV9 and TRBJ2-5; the D is unclear. The germline gives CDR1 SGDLS, CDR2 YYNGEE. V was pared by 0 bases and J by 2 bases, with 8 bases between. CDR3 length equals 14 residues. The CDR3: CASSVAPYQETQYF. In DNA form, the CDR3 reads TGTGCCAGCAGCGTAGCCCCGTATCAAGAGACCCAGTACTTC.

This clonotype has a handful of counts. The gene calls are TRBV7-3 and TRBJ1-1; D call uncertain. From germline, CDR1 is SGHTA and CDR2 FQGTGA. The CDR3 runs 14 residues. Trimming shortened V by 0 bases and J by 2 bases, and 7 bases separated the two germline ends. Here the CDR3 reads CASSLTVGNTEAFF. For the CDR3, the DNA is TGTGCCAGCAGCTTAACAGTGGGAAACACTGAAGCTTTCTTT.

CDR3 in amino acids: CASRPHRYQETQYF. The CDR3 DNA is TGTGCCAGCAGGCCTCACCGGTACCAAGAGACCCAGTACTTC. This chain joins TRBV7-8 and TRBJ2-5, with unresolved D. Trimming cost V 6 bases and J 0 bases, with 11 bases left between them. The CDR3 is made up of 14 amino acids. The V gene's germline CDR1 is SGHVS and CDR2 FQNEAQ.

This clonotype was picked up many times. CDR3 DNA sequence: TGTGCCAGCAGAACCACGGGACAAAACACCGGGGAGCTGTTTTTT. It is translated as CASRTTGQNTGELFF. V gene TRBV12-3 or TRBV12-4 combines with J gene TRBJ2-2; D may be TRBD1 (6 bases). Trimming left V 6 bases short and J 2 bases short, with 13 bases between. CDR3 length: 15 amino acids.

There are many counts of this clonotype. The chain joins TRBV11-3 to TRBJ2-2, with TRBD2 matching 7 bases. This CDR3 spans 16 amino acids. V was pared by 2 bases and J by 0 bases, with 3 bases of the junction left unmatched. Germline assignment: CDR1 SGHNT and CDR2 YENEEA. The CDR3 bases are TGTGCCAGCAGCTTAATCGGGGGGTCGAACACCGGGGAGCTGTTTTTT. Translated, it gives CASSLIGGSNTGELFF.

This clonotype was counted only a few times. This chain links TRBV19 with TRBJ2-2; tentatively, D is TRBD1 or TRBD2 (5 bases each). CDR1 is LNHDA and CDR2 is SQIVND in the germline V gene (reference sequence). CDR3 length: 14 residues. V lost 5 bases and J 4 bases, leaving 11 bases between the germline ends. CDR3 residues: CASSAGAFTGELFF. CDR3 nucleotide sequence: TGTGCCAGTAGTGCCGGGGCATTCACCGGGGAGCTGTTTTTT.

As concerns this clonotype: A much larger clone lies a single base off, so this may be a read error. The chain uses TRBV12-3 or TRBV12-4 and TRBJ2-6; TRBD1 matches 7 bases. The CDR3 length is 14 residues. As DNA, the CDR3 is TGTACCAGCAGCCTACAGGGGTGGGCCAACGTCCTGACTTTC. The encoded protein is CTSSLQGWANVLTF.

On this clonotype itself: At one of its ends the junction is not consistent with the germline gene, which may arise from a read error. V and J are TRBV5-1 and TRBJ1-5; D is unclear. CDR1 is SGHRS and CDR2 is YFSETQ in the germline V gene. This CDR3 is 13 amino acids long. The DNA for the CDR3 is TGCGCCAGCAGGAGGGAAGAGAATCGGCCCCAGCATTTT. This encodes CASRREENRPQHF.

This rearrangement joins TRBV6-2 or TRBV6-3 to TRBJ1-1; possibly TRBD1 for D (5 bases). The CDR3 is 13 amino acids. Trimming removed 6 bases from V and 2 bases from J, with 10 bases in between. Germline V gives CDR1 MNHEY, CDR2 SVGEGT. Here the CDR3 reads CASRDIANTEAFF. The CDR3 coding sequence is TGTGCCAGCAGGGACATCGCTAACACTGAAGCTTTCTTT.

The rearrangement joins TRBV7-9 to TRBJ1-3; TRBD1 is a possible D gene (6 bases). V lost 3 bases to trimming and J lost 2 bases, with 11 bases between them. Germline V gene data show CDR1 as SEHNR and CDR2 as FQNEAQ (reference sequence). This CDR3 is built from 15 residues. The CDR3 sequence: CASSFTGLAGNTIYF. The CDR3 bases are TGTGCCAGCAGCTTCACAGGGTTGGCTGGAAACACCATATATTTT.

Points on this clonotype: This clone may be a read error of a much larger clone one base away. This CDR3 fails to terminate in the conserved phenylalanine or tryptophan, so it likely reflects a read error. The genes are TRBV11-3 and TRBJ1-1; tentative D call: TRBD1 (5 bases). Per the germline V gene, CDR1 is SGHNT and CDR2 is YENEEA. This CDR3 region has 14 residues. V shed 5 bases and J shed 5 bases, with 15 bases lying between them. The CDR3 coding sequence is TGTGCCAGCAGCCCAGATGGCGGGGGGACTGAAGCTTTCCTT. It yields the protein CASSPDGGGTEAFL.

Only a few counts were recorded for this clonotype. V is TRBV6-1 and J is TRBJ1-2; D may be TRBD1 (6 bases). Germline V lookup: CDR1 MNHNS, CDR2 SASEGT. CDR3 length: 16 residues. The germline V and J ends were trimmed by 6 bases and 5 bases, with 22 bases remaining between them. The CDR3 nucleotides are TGTGCCAGCAGAACCCCTACCCGGACAGCTTCTTATGGCTACACCTTC. This gives the protein CASRTPTRTASYGYTF.

The chain carries TRBV12-3 or TRBV12-4 and TRBJ2-7; 14 bases agree with TRBD2. V shed 3 bases and J 7 bases; nucleotides not matched to a gene: 5. CDR3 length equals 15 residues. The CDR3: CASSFGTSGGVEQYF. The DNA for the CDR3 is TGTGCCAGCAGTTTCGGGACTAGCGGGGGAGTGGAGCAGTACTTC.

In this sample, this clonotype turned up a few times. The chain joins TRBV11-2 to TRBJ2-7; no firm D call. The CDR3 consists of 13 residues. Trimming cost V 5 bases and J 7 bases, with 15 bases left between them. Germline V gene data show CDR1 as SGHAT and CDR2 as FQNNGV. CDR3 residues: CASSKTSAGEQYF. The CDR3 DNA follows: TGTGCCAGCAGCAAAACATCAGCCGGGGAGCAGTACTTC.

This chain uses TRBV25-1 with TRBJ1-6, with D possibly TRBD1 on 6 matching bases. The V end lost 7 bases, the J end lost 11 bases, and 15 bases lay between the germline ends. CDR1 is MGHDK, CDR2 SYGVNS, per germline. The CDR3 is 13 residues long. Here the CDR3 DNA reads TGTGCCAGCACGATGGGGGCAATGACACCCCTCCACTTT. It encodes CASTMGAMTPLHF.

CDR3 sequence (DNA): TGTGCCAGTAGTGAAGCCGCCACAGATACGCAGTATTTT. It encodes CASSEAATDTQYF. The chain employs TRBV19 and TRBJ2-3; D is unresolved. Trimming removed 5 bases from V and 2 bases from J, with 8 bases in between. The germline V gene has CDR1 LNHDA and CDR2 SQIVND (reference sequence). The CDR3 is 13 amino acids.

This clonotype has a count of ten or more. The J gene is TRBJ1-5, the V gene TRBV28; D gene unclear. V lost 3 bases and J 6 bases, leaving 9 bases between the germline ends. From germline, CDR1 is MDHEN and CDR2 SYDVKM. The CDR3 has 13 amino acids. This CDR3 reads CASSFFMGQPQHF. In DNA, the CDR3 is TGTGCCAGCAGTTTTTTTATGGGTCAGCCCCAGCATTTT.

A few counts support this clonotype. The gene calls are TRBV7-2 and TRBJ1-5; 10 nucleotides align to TRBD1. The CDR3 sequence is 14 residues long. Germline V gene data show CDR1 as SGHTA and CDR2 as FQGNSA. The V and J ends lost 3 bases and 7 bases, in that order; junction bases with no gene match: 3. The CDR3 DNA is TGTGCCAGCAGCTTTGGGACAGGGGAACAGCCCCAGCATTTT. This translates into CASSFGTGEQPQHF.

The chain couples TRBV4-1 to TRBJ1-4; D perhaps matches TRBD1 (5 bases). V was pared by 1 base and J by 3 bases, with 15 bases between. Germline CDR1 reads MGHRA; CDR2 reads YSYEKL. The CDR3 loop spans 17 amino acids. The DNA for the CDR3 is TGCGCCAGCAGCCAAGTTGGCAGGGCGCTTGCTAATGAAAAACTGTTTTTT. It yields the protein CASSQVGRALANEKLFF.

This clonotype has only a few counts. The chain is built from TRBV3-1 and TRBJ1-2, with unresolved D. Per germline, CDR1 LGHDT and CDR2 YNNKEL (reference sequence). The CDR3 runs to 13 residues. The V and J ends lost 0 bases and 8 bases respectively, with 10 bases between them. CDR3 coding DNA: TGTGCCAGCAGCCAAGATCCGGAGGCGGGCTACACCTTC. Protein sequence: CASSQDPEAGYTF.

In its sample, this clonotype was seen many times. Here the CDR3 reads CASSLQREDEQYF. CDR3 nucleotide sequence: TGTGCCAGCAGCTTACAGCGGGAGGACGAGCAGTACTTC. The genes are TRBV7-2 and TRBJ2-7, with TRBD2 identical over 9 bases. Germline V gene sequence: CDR1 SGHTA, CDR2 FQGNSA. The CDR3 has 13 residues. V shed 2 bases and J 5 bases; nucleotides not matched to a gene: 1.